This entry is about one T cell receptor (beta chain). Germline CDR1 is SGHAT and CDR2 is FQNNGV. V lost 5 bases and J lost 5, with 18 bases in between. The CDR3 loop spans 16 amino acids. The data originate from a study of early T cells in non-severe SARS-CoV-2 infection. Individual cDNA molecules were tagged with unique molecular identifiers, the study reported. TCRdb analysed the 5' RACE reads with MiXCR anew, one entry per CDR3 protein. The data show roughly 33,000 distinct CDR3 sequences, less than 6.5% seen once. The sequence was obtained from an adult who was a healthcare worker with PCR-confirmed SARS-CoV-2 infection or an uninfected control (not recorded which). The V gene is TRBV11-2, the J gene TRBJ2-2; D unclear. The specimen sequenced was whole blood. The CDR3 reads CASSPGAGPWTGELFF. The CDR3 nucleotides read TGTGCCAGCAGCCCTGGAGCCGGGCCTTGGACCGGGGAGCTGTTTTTT.